Listed below are T cell receptor beta chains from one sample, sequenced in a study of blood T cell repertoires in COVID-19. Libraries were prepared by immunoSEQ multiplex PCR; TCRdb keeps only in-frame clonotypes and omits some of them. The table shows roughly 310,000 clones, with roughly 90% occurring only once. Sequencing was done on a sample of peripheral blood. All receptors come from a woman between 45 and 65 years old with active or convalescent COVID-19. Both conserved end residues are trimmed from each CDR3. Each record gives: J gene, V gene, CDR3 protein.

TRBJ2-7 TRBV28 ASSLGTSGSREQY
TRBJ2-7 TRBV7-9 ASSFIAGGRFINYEQY
TRBJ2-4 TRBV28 ASTGWPFQPLAKNIQY
TRBJ1-1 TRBV6-1 ASSDPPGGVGVNTEAF
TRBJ2-3 TRBV12-3/TRBV12-4 ASSRQDTQY
TRBJ1-2 TRBV30 AWSVQGYGYT
TRBJ1-5 TRBV19 ASSKVGGRNQPQH
TRBJ2-1 TRBV2 ASSERDYTNEQF
TRBJ1-1 TRBV2 ASILQGPEAF
TRBJ2-2 TRBV18 ASSPFEAYGELF
TRBJ1-4 TRBV7-2 ASAIRGGEKLF
TRBJ2-7 TRBV18 ASSPVQWANYEQY
TRBJ2-2 TRBV7-3 ASSSTGTPTGELF
TRBJ2-2 TRBV4-2 ASSQEASGAMNTGELF
TRBJ2-7 TRBV28 ASSSLRVVNYEQY
TRBJ1-4 TRBV5-1 ASSYGGVNEKLF
TRBJ2-7 TRBV6-5 ASSYSVAGGPYEQY
TRBJ2-1 TRBV3-1/TRBV3-2 ASSHSDRSYNEQF
TRBJ1-2 TRBV18 ASSPNQGGYGYT
TRBJ1-6 TRBV7-2 ASSLASGNSPLH
TRBJ2-1 TRBV7-2 ASSFPSSGANNEQF
TRBJ1-2 TRBV5-4 ASSFPTGGKDGYT
TRBJ2-5 TRBV9 ASSPSQSASTRETQY
TRBJ1-6 TRBV19 ASSTREASYNSPLH
TRBJ2-1 TRBV19 ASSSRTSGRGEQF
TRBJ2-7 TRBV12-5 ASGARDRDYEQY
TRBJ1-3 TRBV5-1 ASSSSGQLSGNTIY
TRBJ1-2 TRBV5-4 ASSPGLGGGGYT
TRBJ1-5 TRBV27 ASSLGTVNQPQH
TRBJ1-1 TRBV6-6 ASSRQGTEAF
TRBJ1-4 TRBV28 ASSSGTSGNEKLF
TRBJ1-2 TRBV19 ASSILTGGNYGYT
TRBJ1-1 TRBV27 ASSLSPPGQGYTEAF
TRBJ1-5 TRBV6-1 ASSERAVRGSQPQH
TRBJ2-1 TRBV25-1 ASSEYSGGPGF
TRBJ1-2 TRBV29-1 SVAGGGYGYT
TRBJ2-3 TRBV7-3 ASSQTPTGGGGPDTQY
TRBJ2-7 TRBV5-6 ASTWGQGSYEQY
TRBJ1-5 TRBV1 TSSQGSARDSNQPQH
TRBJ2-4 TRBV18 ASSSGSSLAKNIQY
TRBJ2-3 TRBV30 AWNRQGLTDTQY
TRBJ1-4 TRBV10-3 AISESSGQGAFHEKLF
TRBJ1-2 TRBV7-2 ASSYQGTPNYGYT
TRBJ2-1 TRBV7-8 ASSLVGGAPYNEQF
TRBJ1-1 TRBV6-4 RDQPGRGTEAF
TRBJ2-7 TRBV6-2/TRBV6-3 ASSHPLAGAAYEQY
TRBJ1-1 TRBV5-1 ASSLLTGSNTEAF